This TCR beta chain stems from a study of early T cells in non-severe SARS-CoV-2 infection. This clonotype was seen at least ten times. TCRdb independently ran MiXCR on the 5' RACE reads; one entry per CDR3 protein. The sample shows 90,000 to 120,000 distinct CDR3 sequences, 11% of them seen only once. The V segment lost 1 base and the J segment 3 bases; nucleotides outside the gene matches: 8. CDR3 length equals 16 residues. Looked up from germline, CDR1 is SGDLS and CDR2 is YYNGEE. The chain is built from TRBV9 and TRBJ2-3; 7 bases match TRBD2. The clonotype originates from an adult who was a healthcare worker with PCR-confirmed SARS-CoV-2 infection or an uninfected control (not recorded which). The material sequenced was whole blood. DNA of the CDR3: TGTGCCAGCAGCGTATCCGGCGGGAGCGGAACAGATACGCAGTATTTT. This codes for CASSVSGGSGTDTQYF.